These 14 T cell receptor beta chains share one sample of origin, sequenced in a study of blood T cell repertoires in COVID-19. Assay used: immunoSEQ multiplex PCR; TCRdb lists only in-frame clones, some missing. Altogether hundreds of thousands of clones are present, 70% to 90% being singletons, with the ten largest covering over 2%. The specimen sequenced was peripheral blood. These receptors were taken from an older woman with COVID-19, enrolled during active disease.

This chain joins TRBV5-1 and TRBJ2-5, with 15 bases lining up with TRBD2. This CDR3 is 16 amino acids long. From germline, CDR1 is SGHRS and CDR2 YFSETQ. V gave up 4 bases and J gave up 4 bases; unmatched junction bases: 5. The CDR3 DNA reads as TGCGCCAGCAGCACGGGACTAGCGGGGGGTGGAGAGACCCAGTACTTC. Its translation: CASSTGLAGGGETQYF.

The V and J genes are TRBV5-1 and TRBJ1-3; TRBD1 matches 7 bases. The CDR3 spans 18 residues. Germline lookup yields CDR1 SGHRS and CDR2 YFSETQ. Trimming removed 0 bases from V and 0 bases from J; junction bases left unmatched: 9. CDR3 bases: TGCGCCAGCAGCTTGGTTGGTCAGGGACAGCTCTCTGGAAACACCATATATTTT. Encoded protein: CASSLVGQGQLSGNTIYF.

This chain uses TRBV19 with TRBJ1-5; maybe TRBD1 (6 bases). Trimming shortened V by 6 bases and J by 1 base, and 16 bases separated the two germline ends. The V gene's germline CDR1 is LNHDA and CDR2 SQIVND (reference sequence). The CDR3 loop spans 16 amino acids. CDR3 sequence (DNA): TGTGCCAGTAGGGTAAGGGGGTCTGGAAGCAATCAGCCCCAGCATTTT. Residues: CASRVRGSGSNQPQHF.

The chain joins TRBV5-4 to TRBJ1-2, with D perhaps matching TRBD1 (5 bases). Trimming cost V 4 bases and J 6 bases, with 16 bases left between them. Germline CDR1 reads SGHNT; CDR2 reads YYREEE (reference sequence). The CDR3 covers 14 residues. As DNA, the CDR3 is TGTGCCAGCAGCCCCGATACTGCCAGGGATGGCTACACCTTC. Translating it yields CASSPDTARDGYTF.

The rearrangement uses TRBV7-5 and TRBJ2-7; the table's TRBD1 call for D was not verified on the DNA. TRBV7-5 is marked as a pseudogene. The CDR3 is made up of 16 amino acids. In nucleotides, the CDR3 is TGTGTCAGAAGCTACGCGACAGGGGTTCCTTCCTACGAGCAGTACTTC. It codes for CVRSYATGVPSYEQYF.

V usage is TRBV29-1 and J usage is TRBJ1-2, with unresolved D. The CDR3 is made up of 11 amino acids. Germline CDR1 SQVTM, CDR2 ANQGSEA. The V end was cut by 8 bases, the J end by 3 bases, with 10 bases between. CDR3 sequence: CSLDSDYGYTF. Written as DNA, the CDR3 is TGCAGCCTCGACTCTGACTATGGCTACACCTTC.

The CDR3 is CASSQGWGTDTQYF. The CDR3 region has the DNA TGTGCCAGTAGCCAGGGATGGGGCACAGATACGCAGTATTTT. This chain links TRBV19 with TRBJ2-3; a possible D gene is TRBD1 (5 bases). The CDR3 runs to 14 residues. Trimming removed 6 bases from V and 1 base from J, with 11 bases in between. Germline V gene sequence: CDR1 LNHDA, CDR2 SQIVND (reference sequence). The whole variable domain, filled in from reference TRBV19 and TRBJ2-3, reads DGGITQSPKYLFRKEGQNVTLSCEQNLNHDAMYWYRQDPGQGLRLIYYSQIVNDFQKGDIAEGYSVSREKKESFPLTVTSAQKNPTAFYLCASSQGWGTDTQYFGPGTRLTVL.

This chain uses TRBV4-1 with TRBJ1-1, with D maybe TRBD1 (5 bases). The CDR3 totals 16 residues. Germline CDR1 and CDR2: MGHRA and YSYEKL. The V end was cut by 1 base, the J end by 1 base, with 13 bases between. The CDR3 DNA is TGCGCCAGCAGCCAAGGTCCGACAGAAAGGAACACTGAAGCTTTCTTT. It codes for CASSQGPTERNTEAFF.

This chain uses TRBV5-1 with TRBJ2-1; 7 bases map to TRBD1. This CDR3 spans 14 amino acids. Germline CDR1 SGHRS, CDR2 YFSETQ. Trimming took 4 bases from V and 6 from J; bases not matched to a gene: 7. For the CDR3, the DNA is TGCGCCAGCAGCAACGACAGGGTCCTCAATGAGCAGTTCTTC. Translated, it gives CASSNDRVLNEQFF.

The chain recombines TRBV7-3 with TRBJ1-2; the D gene is possibly TRBD1 (6 bases). The germline V gene encodes CDR1 SGHTA and CDR2 FQGTGA. CDR3 size: 14 residues. V dropped 5 bases and J dropped 7 bases, with 17 bases sitting between them. CDR3 in DNA: TGTGCCAGCAGCCCAGGGGACGGCTTGGCTGGCTACACCTTC. It yields the protein CASSPGDGLAGYTF.

CDR3 bases: TGTGCCAGCAGTTCCGGACTAAATTCACCCCTCCACTTT. Translation: CASSSGLNSPLHF. V usage is TRBV12-3 or TRBV12-4 and J usage is TRBJ1-6; D unresolved. Trimming shortened V by 4 bases and J by 7 bases, and 8 bases separated the two germline ends. CDR3 length: 13 amino acids.

The rearrangement uses TRBV2 and TRBJ1-1; D gene unclear. This CDR3 is 12 amino acids long. CDR1 and CDR2 from the germline V gene are SNHLY and FYNNEI. Trimming left V 7 bases short and J 4 bases short, with 10 bases between. This chain's CDR3 is CASTLSGTEAFF. Here the CDR3 DNA reads TGTGCCAGCACTCTCAGCGGCACTGAAGCTTTCTTT.

The chain is built from TRBV24-1 and TRBJ2-3; the D gene is possibly TRBD1 (6 bases). Germline V lookup: CDR1 KGHDR, CDR2 SFDVKD. The CDR3 has 13 amino acids. Trimming stripped 4 bases from V and 6 bases from J, with 10 bases between. DNA of the CDR3: TGTGCCACCAGTGAGGGGGCCATCGATACGCAGTATTTT. Translation: CATSEGAIDTQYF.

Points on this clone: The sample contains more than one DNA sequence encoding this CDR3. This chain uses TRBV2 with TRBJ2-5; 12 positions match TRBD2. Germline-derived CDR1 and CDR2 are SNHLY and FYNNEI. Losses at the gene ends were 7 bases for V and 5 bases for J; bases not matched to a gene: 5. The CDR3 loop spans 14 amino acids. Here the CDR3 reads CASTASGGAETQYF. As DNA, the CDR3 is TGTGCCAGCACGGCTAGCGGGGGGGCGGAGACCCAGTACTTC.